The sequence of this T cell receptor beta chain was determined in a study of blood T cell repertoires in COVID-19. Across the whole study: The samples span acute and convalescent COVID-19 from the United States, Italy and Spain. PBMCs, B-cell-depleted T cells, or T cells were the source of the cDNA or gDNA that made up the material.

In the source study's methods: The authors estimated nucleated cell counts from reference gene primer amplification. Clones were read by immunoSEQ multiplex PCR, and TCRdb kept only the in-frame ones, dropping some. V, J and clone size are taken as reported in that table, and D and trimming were inferred from the DNA itself. The profile shows about 360,000 clones, 65% to 85% of them singletons. After removal of 9 bases from V and 7 bases from J, the junction contained 6 bases not matched to a gene. In germline, CDR1 is KGHDR, CDR2 SFDVKD. The CDR3 consists of 13 residues. The receptor's source is a man aged 30 to 45 with active or convalescent COVID-19. What was sequenced was peripheral blood. The J gene is TRBJ2-3, the V gene TRBV24-1; TRBD1 aligns across 10 bases. DNA of the CDR3: TGTGCCACCGGGGGACAGGGGATCCATACGCAGTATTTT. Translating it yields CATGGQGIHTQYF.